This entry features one TCR beta chain sequence. This record comes from a study of blood T cell repertoires in COVID-19. At the level of the study: COVID-19 samples from acute and convalescent phases originated in the United States, Italy and Spain. T cells, B-cell-depleted T cells, or PBMCs supplied cDNA or gDNA.

V shed 6 bases and J shed 2 bases, with 13 bases lying between them. CDR1 is SNHLY, CDR2 FYNNEI, per germline. The CDR3 is 14 amino acids. In the authors' methods: Reference gene primer amplification gave nucleated cell count estimates. Produced via immunoSEQ multiplex PCR; TCRdb's table is partial and in-frame only. That table supplies the V and J calls and clone size; D and trimming were determined from the DNA. The profile shows about 180,000 clones, approximately 85% of them singletons. What was sequenced was peripheral blood. The receptor comes from a woman of 80 years or more with acute or convalescent COVID-19. The rearrangement links TRBV2 to TRBJ1-2; unclear D gene. This CDR3 is CASSAAGGNYGYTF. Here the CDR3 DNA reads TGTGCCAGCAGCGCGGCGGGTGGGAACTATGGCTACACCTTC.